Detailed here is one T cell receptor (beta chain). Per the study methods: Estimation of nucleated cell counts was performed using reference gene primer amplification. Some clones are missing from TCRdb's copy, which holds only in-frame ones; the method was immunoSEQ multiplex PCR. The D gene and trimming were derived from the DNA, and the V and J assignments and clone size from that table. The table includes about 440,000 clones, around 89% detected once. With 0 bases removed from V and 4 bases from J, the gap between germline ends came to 9 bases. The germline CDR1 and CDR2 sequences are GTSNPN and SVGIG (reference sequence). This CDR3 comprises 13 residues. This sample is part of a study of blood T cell repertoires in COVID-19.

The sample comprised peripheral blood. The V and J genes are TRBV30 and TRBJ1-1; D might be TRBD1 (5 bases). This receptor was identified in a woman younger than 45 with acute or convalescent COVID-19. CDR3 sequence reads: CAWSVQGATEAFF. DNA of the CDR3: TGTGCCTGGAGTGTCCAGGGTGCCACTGAAGCTTTCTTT.